Listed below are T cell receptor beta chains from one sample, sequenced in a study of blood T cells in healthy people across ages. A single record per CDR3 protein comes from TCRdb applying MiXCR to the 5' RACE reads. The sample records 1.5 million to 1.9 million distinct CDR3 sequences, roughly 43% being singletons. Sample: blood. The receptor source for this set is a woman in her late teens or twenties in good health. CDR3s include the opening cysteine and the closing phenylalanine or tryptophan. Fields, in order: clone size, V gene, D gene, J gene, CDR3 protein, CDR3 DNA. The D gene is left open where the match is weak. Size is omitted from some rows. Given values are once, few, many or a class for expanded clones.

clone size: NA
V gene: TRBV6-2/TRBV6-3
D gene: TRBD2
J gene: TRBJ2-7
CDR3 protein: CASSSPAAGVYEQYF
CDR3 DNA: TGTGCCAGCAGCTCCCCCGCAGCGGGGGTATACGAGCAGTACTTC

clone size: NA
V gene: TRBV10-3
D gene: TRBD2
J gene: TRBJ2-1
CDR3 protein: CAISDPGGSYNEQFF
CDR3 DNA: TGTGCCATCAGTGACCCGGGGGGCTCCTACAATGAGCAGTTCTTC

clone size: NA
V gene: TRBV30
D gene: NA
J gene: TRBJ1-1
CDR3 protein: CALSKGVTEAFF
CDR3 DNA: TGTGCCCTATCGAAGGGAGTCACTGAAGCTTTCTTT

clone size: NA
V gene: TRBV7-6
D gene: NA
J gene: TRBJ2-7
CDR3 protein: CASSLELGTSSYEQYF
CDR3 DNA: TGTGCCAGCAGCTTAGAGTTGGGGACTTCCTCCTACGAGCAGTACTTC

clone size: NA
V gene: TRBV28
D gene: NA
J gene: TRBJ2-1
CDR3 protein: CASSSAIIEQFF
CDR3 DNA: TGTGCCAGCAGTTCTGCCATCATCGAGCAGTTCTTC

clone size: NA
V gene: TRBV7-2
D gene: TRBD1
J gene: TRBJ2-3
CDR3 protein: CASSPVRTGGSTDTQYF
CDR3 DNA: TGTGCCAGCAGCCCCGTCCGGACAGGGGGTTCTACGGATACGCAGTATTTT

clone size: NA
V gene: TRBV20-1
D gene: NA
J gene: TRBJ2-7
CDR3 protein: CTKGRVAREQYF
CDR3 DNA: TGCACCAAGGGTCGGGTGGCTCGCGAGCAGTACTTC

clone size: NA
V gene: TRBV6-2/TRBV6-3
D gene: NA
J gene: TRBJ1-2
CDR3 protein: CASSYRQAVINYGYTF
CDR3 DNA: TGTGCCAGCAGTTACCGGCAAGCCGTGATTAACTATGGCTACACCTTC

clone size: NA
V gene: TRBV10-3
D gene: TRBD1
J gene: TRBJ1-1
CDR3 protein: CAISESKGQGNTEAFF
CDR3 DNA: TGTGCCATCAGTGAGTCGAAGGGACAGGGGAACACTGAAGCTTTCTTT

clone size: NA
V gene: TRBV20-1
D gene: NA
J gene: TRBJ2-7
CDR3 protein: CSATSVYEQYF
CDR3 DNA: TGCAGTGCTACTAGCGTCTACGAGCAGTACTTC

clone size: few
V gene: TRBV20-1
D gene: NA
J gene: TRBJ2-7
CDR3 protein: CRPQGSSYNEQYF
CDR3 DNA: TGCAGACCCCAGGGGAGCTCCTACAATGAGCAGTACTTC

clone size: few
V gene: TRBV23-1
D gene: NA
J gene: TRBJ2-7
CDR3 protein: CASSRIPLDSPAEQYF
CDR3 DNA: TGCGCCAGCAGTCGAATTCCCCTGGACAGCCCCGCCGAGCAGTACTTC

clone size: NA
V gene: TRBV7-2
D gene: TRBD2
J gene: TRBJ2-1
CDR3 protein: CASSTGTSGLLSYNEQFF
CDR3 DNA: TGTGCCAGCAGCACCGGGACTAGCGGGTTGCTCTCCTACAATGAGCAGTTCTTC

clone size: NA
V gene: TRBV10-3
D gene: TRBD2
J gene: TRBJ2-3
CDR3 protein: CVISRSGGLRGTDTQYF
CDR3 DNA: TGTGTCATCAGCCGGTCGGGGGGACTCCGGGGAACAGATACGCAGTATTTT

clone size: NA
V gene: TRBV12-3/TRBV12-4
D gene: NA
J gene: TRBJ1-2
CDR3 protein: CASSYLQGLNYTF
CDR3 DNA: TGTGCCAGCAGTTACCTACAGGGCTTAAACTACACCTTC

clone size: NA
V gene: TRBV24-1
D gene: TRBD1
J gene: TRBJ2-4
CDR3 protein: CATSDLRTGGNIQYF
CDR3 DNA: TGTGCCACCAGTGACCTCAGGACAGGGGGAAACATTCAGTACTTC

clone size: few
V gene: TRBV4-3
D gene: NA
J gene: TRBJ2-3
CDR3 protein: CASSLNTRSTDTQYF
CDR3 DNA: TGCGCCAGCAGCCTCAATACCCGCAGCACAGATACGCAGTATTTT

clone size: NA
V gene: TRBV6-5
D gene: NA
J gene: TRBJ2-5
CDR3 protein: CASSYRIDQETQYF
CDR3 DNA: TGTGCCAGCAGTTACCGCATCGACCAAGAGACCCAGTACTTC

clone size: once
V gene: TRBV20-1
D gene: TRBD1
J gene: TRBJ2-7
CDR3 protein: CSARDRDRGIEQYF
CDR3 DNA: TGCAGTGCTAGAGATAGGGACAGGGGCATCGAGCAGTACTTC

clone size: NA
V gene: TRBV28
D gene: NA
J gene: TRBJ1-5
CDR3 protein: CASSTSGNQPQHF
CDR3 DNA: TGTGCCAGCAGCACGTCAGGGAATCAGCCCCAGCATTTT

clone size: few
V gene: TRBV6-5
D gene: NA
J gene: TRBJ2-1
CDR3 protein: CASSIEAGSYNEQFF
CDR3 DNA: TGTGCCAGCAGTATAGAGGCAGGCTCCTACAATGAGCAGTTCTTC

clone size: few
V gene: TRBV29-1
D gene: TRBD1
J gene: TRBJ1-1
CDR3 protein: CSVQGALNTEAFF
CDR3 DNA: TGCAGCGTCCAGGGGGCCCTGAACACTGAAGCTTTCTTT

clone size: NA
V gene: TRBV4-1
D gene: NA
J gene: TRBJ2-7
CDR3 protein: CASSHLYSRTSYEQYF
CDR3 DNA: TGCGCCAGCAGCCACCTCTATAGTAGGACCTCCTACGAGCAGTACTTC

clone size: NA
V gene: TRBV11-2
D gene: NA
J gene: TRBJ1-4
CDR3 protein: CASSHAEKLFF
CDR3 DNA: TGTGCCAGCAGCCATGCTGAAAAACTGTTTTTT

clone size: NA
V gene: TRBV12-3/TRBV12-4
D gene: TRBD1
J gene: TRBJ1-5
CDR3 protein: CASMGDRVSSQPQHF
CDR3 DNA: TGTGCCAGCATGGGGGACAGGGTCTCGAGTCAGCCCCAGCATTTT

clone size: NA
V gene: TRBV20-1
D gene: NA
J gene: TRBJ2-3
CDR3 protein: CSAPRASTPTDTQYF
CDR3 DNA: TGCAGTGCCCCCCGGGCCAGTACCCCCACAGATACGCAGTATTTT

clone size: NA
V gene: TRBV20-1
D gene: TRBD2
J gene: TRBJ2-3
CDR3 protein: CSARTSGLTDTQYF
CDR3 DNA: TGCAGTGCTAGGACTAGCGGACTCACAGATACGCAGTATTTT

clone size: NA
V gene: TRBV4-2
D gene: NA
J gene: TRBJ2-1
CDR3 protein: CASSQGGSNGEQFF
CDR3 DNA: TGTGCCAGCAGCCAAGGTGGGAGTAACGGTGAGCAGTTCTTC

clone size: many
V gene: TRBV12-3/TRBV12-4
D gene: TRBD1
J gene: TRBJ1-6
CDR3 protein: CASSPGQNNSPLHF
CDR3 DNA: TGTGCCAGCAGTCCGGGACAGAATAATTCACCCCTCCACTTT

clone size: NA
V gene: TRBV20-1
D gene: TRBD2
J gene: TRBJ2-1
CDR3 protein: CSAEMGGTSYNEQFF
CDR3 DNA: TGCAGTGCGGAGATGGGGGGGACCTCCTACAATGAGCAGTTCTTC

clone size: NA
V gene: TRBV9
D gene: TRBD2
J gene: TRBJ2-3
CDR3 protein: CASSPQLLAGGVDTQYF
CDR3 DNA: TGTGCCAGCAGCCCGCAGCTACTAGCGGGGGGGGTAGATACGCAGTATTTT

clone size: NA
V gene: TRBV5-1
D gene: TRBD2
J gene: TRBJ2-1
CDR3 protein: CASSQISGTSGGNEQFF
CDR3 DNA: TGCGCCAGCAGCCAAATTTCCGGGACTAGCGGGGGCAATGAGCAGTTCTTC

clone size: NA
V gene: TRBV7-9
D gene: TRBD1
J gene: TRBJ1-2
CDR3 protein: CASSLGQGTNGYTF
CDR3 DNA: TGTGCCAGCAGCTTAGGACAGGGTACGAATGGCTACACCTTC

clone size: few
V gene: TRBV29-1
D gene: NA
J gene: TRBJ2-5
CDR3 protein: CSVALAVGTQYF
CDR3 DNA: TGCAGCGTTGCGTTAGCAGTGGGGACCCAGTACTTC

clone size: NA
V gene: TRBV20-1
D gene: NA
J gene: TRBJ2-5
CDR3 protein: CSARDRLGRETQYF
CDR3 DNA: TGCAGTGCTAGAGATCGGCTCGGTCGAGAGACCCAGTACTTC

clone size: NA
V gene: TRBV7-8
D gene: NA
J gene: TRBJ2-3
CDR3 protein: CASSQGQDTQYF
CDR3 DNA: TGTGCCAGCAGTCAAGGCCAGGATACGCAGTATTTT

clone size: NA
V gene: TRBV15
D gene: NA
J gene: TRBJ1-1
CDR3 protein: CATSRGAGYVDTEAFF
CDR3 DNA: TGTGCCACCAGCAGGGGGGCGGGGTATGTGGACACTGAAGCTTTCTTT

clone size: NA
V gene: TRBV29-1
D gene: NA
J gene: TRBJ1-2
CDR3 protein: CSVEELLRQPLGGYTF
CDR3 DNA: TGCAGCGTTGAAGAACTTCTGCGACAGCCCTTGGGGGGCTACACCTTC

clone size: many
V gene: TRBV29-1
D gene: NA
J gene: TRBJ2-5
CDR3 protein: CSALTGAETQYF
CDR3 DNA: TGCAGCGCCCTTACGGGGGCTGAGACCCAGTACTTC

clone size: NA
V gene: TRBV15
D gene: NA
J gene: TRBJ1-2
CDR3 protein: CATCRDRAQNYGYTF
CDR3 DNA: TGTGCCACCTGCAGAGATCGAGCACAGAACTATGGCTACACCTTC

clone size: few
V gene: TRBV20-1
D gene: TRBD2
J gene: TRBJ2-3
CDR3 protein: CSARDRLAGVADTQYF
CDR3 DNA: TGCAGTGCTAGAGATAGACTAGCGGGGGTCGCAGATACGCAGTATTTT

clone size: few
V gene: TRBV4-3
D gene: NA
J gene: TRBJ2-7
CDR3 protein: CASSQDGPYNEQYF
CDR3 DNA: TGCGCCAGCAGCCAAGATGGTCCCTACAATGAGCAGTACTTC

clone size: NA
V gene: TRBV27
D gene: TRBD2
J gene: TRBJ2-3
CDR3 protein: CASSSFAGTSGGAEGDTQYF
CDR3 DNA: TGTGCCAGCAGTTCGTTTGCCGGGACTAGCGGGGGGGCCGAGGGAGATACGCAGTATTTT

clone size: NA
V gene: TRBV29-1
D gene: NA
J gene: TRBJ1-3
CDR3 protein: CSVRGSGNTIYF
CDR3 DNA: TGCAGCGTTCGGGGCTCTGGAAACACCATATATTTT

clone size: NA
V gene: TRBV7-2
D gene: TRBD2
J gene: TRBJ2-3
CDR3 protein: CASSFRIAGGDTQYF
CDR3 DNA: TGTGCCAGCAGCTTTCGAATAGCGGGGGGGGATACGCAGTATTTT

clone size: few
V gene: TRBV12-3/TRBV12-4
D gene: NA
J gene: TRBJ2-5
CDR3 protein: CASSSPGDGQYF
CDR3 DNA: TGTGCCAGCAGTTCCCCGGGGGATGGGCAGTACTTC

clone size: NA
V gene: TRBV12-3/TRBV12-4
D gene: NA
J gene: TRBJ1-5
CDR3 protein: CASSVMWYQPQHF
CDR3 DNA: TGTGCCAGCAGCGTTATGTGGTATCAGCCCCAGCATTTT

clone size: NA
V gene: TRBV27
D gene: NA
J gene: TRBJ1-2
CDR3 protein: CASSLVSAPGGYTF
CDR3 DNA: TGTGCCAGCAGTCTAGTTTCGGCCCCGGGGGGCTACACCTTC

clone size: NA
V gene: TRBV3-1
D gene: TRBD2
J gene: TRBJ2-1
CDR3 protein: CASSQEGNPSGGGVYNEQFF
CDR3 DNA: TGTGCCAGCAGCCAAGAAGGGAATCCCAGCGGGGGGGGCGTCTACAATGAGCAGTTCTTC